This record looks at one T cell receptor beta chain sequence and its context. One end of the junction is discordant with germline, which a read error may explain. This entry comes from a study of T cell changes during pregnancy in multiple sclerosis. There are 15 residues in the CDR3. Germline values: CDR1 MNHEY, CDR2 SVGAGI. Profiled with immunoSEQ multiplex PCR; TCRdb holds only in-frame clones, not every one. The data show under 30,000 clones, 75% to 90% seen once. The specimen comprised CD4+ T cells from peripheral blood mononuclear cells, sampled in the first trimester of pregnancy. The rearrangement joins TRBV6-5 to TRBJ1-2, with 11 bases that match TRBD1. This clonotype originated in a female donor in good health, enrolled as a control in a pregnancy study. DNA of the CDR3: TGTGCCAGCAGACGGACAGGGGGCGATAACTATGGCCACACCTTC. Protein sequence: CASRRTGGDNYGHTF.